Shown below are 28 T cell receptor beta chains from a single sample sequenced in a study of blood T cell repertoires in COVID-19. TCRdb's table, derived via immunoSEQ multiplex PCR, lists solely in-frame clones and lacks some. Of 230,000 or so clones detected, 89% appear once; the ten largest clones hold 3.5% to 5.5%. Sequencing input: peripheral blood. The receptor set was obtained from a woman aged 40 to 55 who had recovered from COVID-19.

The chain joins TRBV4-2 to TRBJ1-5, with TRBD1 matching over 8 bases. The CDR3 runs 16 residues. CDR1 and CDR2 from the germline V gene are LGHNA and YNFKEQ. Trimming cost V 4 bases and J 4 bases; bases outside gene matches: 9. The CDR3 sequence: CASSRFGTGRNQPQHF. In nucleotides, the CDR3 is TGTGCCAGCAGCCGCTTCGGGACAGGCCGTAATCAGCCCCAGCATTTT.

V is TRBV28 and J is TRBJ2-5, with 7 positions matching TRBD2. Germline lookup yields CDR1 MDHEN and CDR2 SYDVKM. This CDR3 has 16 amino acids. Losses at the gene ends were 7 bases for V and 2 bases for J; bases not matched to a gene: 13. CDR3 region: CASIARGLSNQETQYF. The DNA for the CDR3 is TGTGCCAGCATCGCGAGGGGACTAAGTAATCAAGAGACCCAGTACTTC.

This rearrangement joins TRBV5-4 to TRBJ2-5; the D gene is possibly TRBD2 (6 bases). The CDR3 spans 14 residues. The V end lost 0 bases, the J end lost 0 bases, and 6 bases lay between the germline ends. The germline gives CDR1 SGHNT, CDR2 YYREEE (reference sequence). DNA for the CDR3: TGTGCCAGCAGCTTGGGGGACTACCAAGAGACCCAGTACTTC. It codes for CASSLGDYQETQYF. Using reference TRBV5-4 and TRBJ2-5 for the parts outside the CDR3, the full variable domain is ETGVTQSPTHLIKTRGQQVTLRCSSQSGHNTVSWYQQALGQGPQFIFQYYREEENGRGNFPPRFSGLQFPNYSSELNVNALELDDSALYLCASSLGDYQETQYFGPGTRLLVL.

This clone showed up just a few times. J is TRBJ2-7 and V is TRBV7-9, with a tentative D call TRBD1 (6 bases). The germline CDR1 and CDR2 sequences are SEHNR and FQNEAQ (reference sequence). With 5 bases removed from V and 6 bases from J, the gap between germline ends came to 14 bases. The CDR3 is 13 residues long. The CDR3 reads CASSTVGAGEQYF. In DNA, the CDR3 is TGTGCCAGCAGCACCGTGGGGGCGGGCGAGCAGTACTTC.

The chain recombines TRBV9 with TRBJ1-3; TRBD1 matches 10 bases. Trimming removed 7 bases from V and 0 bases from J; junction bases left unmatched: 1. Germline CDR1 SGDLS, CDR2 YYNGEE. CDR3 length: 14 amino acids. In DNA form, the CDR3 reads TGTGCCAGCGGGACAGGGGCCTCTGGAAACACCATATATTTT. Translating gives CASGTGASGNTIYF. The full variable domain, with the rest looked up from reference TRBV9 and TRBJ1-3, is DSGVTQTPKHLITATGQRVTLRCSPRSGDLSVYWYQQSLDQGLQFLIQYYNGEERAKGNILERFSAQQFPDLHSELNLSSLELGDSALYFCASGTGASGNTIYFGEGSWLTVV.

As DNA, the CDR3 is TGTGCCAGCAGGCCTCCGGGACAGGGGAGGGCTTTCTTT. This encodes CASRPPGQGRAFF. This chain connects TRBV6-5 to TRBJ1-1, with TRBD1 matching over 10 bases. The CDR3 runs to 13 residues. Per germline, CDR1 MNHEY and CDR2 SVGAGI. The ends lost 6 bases at V and 11 bases at J; junction bases unmatched: 9.

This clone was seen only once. The CDR3 DNA is TGTGCCAGCTCACCAGGGGAGTACGAGCAGTACTTC. This encodes CASSPGEYEQYF. The V call is TRBV18, the J call TRBJ2-7; D might be TRBD2 (5 bases). V shed 2 bases and J shed 4 bases, with 6 bases lying between them. Per germline, CDR1 KGHSH and CDR2 LQKENI. The CDR3 is 12 amino acids.

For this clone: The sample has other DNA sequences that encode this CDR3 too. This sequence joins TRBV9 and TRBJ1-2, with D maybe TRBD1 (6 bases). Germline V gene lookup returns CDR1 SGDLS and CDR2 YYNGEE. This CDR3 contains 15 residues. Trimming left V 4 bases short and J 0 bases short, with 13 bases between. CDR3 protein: CASSPRTDSNYGYTF. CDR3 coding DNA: TGTGCCAGCAGCCCCCGGACAGACTCTAACTATGGCTACACCTTC.

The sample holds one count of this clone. CDR3 region: CASSLRGGGTDTQYF. The CDR3 bases are TGTGCCAGCAGTTTGCGGGGGGGCGGGACAGATACGCAGTATTTT. The chain employs TRBV27 and TRBJ2-3; 9 nucleotides match TRBD2. Germline CDR1 reads MNHEY; CDR2 reads SMNVEV (reference sequence). V trimming: 3 bases; J trimming: 3 bases; junction bases outside the gene matches: 4. The length of the CDR3 is 15 residues.

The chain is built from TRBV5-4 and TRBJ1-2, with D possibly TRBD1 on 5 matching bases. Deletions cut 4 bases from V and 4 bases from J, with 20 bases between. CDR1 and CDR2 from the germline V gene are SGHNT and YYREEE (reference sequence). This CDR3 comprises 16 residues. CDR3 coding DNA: TGTGCCAGCAGCGATCAGGGACTCCCGAGGGGCTATGGCTACACCTTC. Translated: CASSDQGLPRGYGYTF.

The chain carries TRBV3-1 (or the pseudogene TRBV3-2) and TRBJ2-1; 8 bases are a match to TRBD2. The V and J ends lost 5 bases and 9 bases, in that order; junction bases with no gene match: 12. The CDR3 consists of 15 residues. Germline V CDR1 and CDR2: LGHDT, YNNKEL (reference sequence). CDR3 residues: CASSSGTRPLGEQFF. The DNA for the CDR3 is TGTGCCAGCAGCTCCGGGACTAGGCCTCTGGGTGAGCAGTTCTTC.

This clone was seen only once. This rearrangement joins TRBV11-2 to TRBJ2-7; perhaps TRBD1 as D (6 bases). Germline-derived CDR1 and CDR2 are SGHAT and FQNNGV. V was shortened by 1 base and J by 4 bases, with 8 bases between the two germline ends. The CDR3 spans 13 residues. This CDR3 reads CASSLATGYEQYF. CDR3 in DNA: TGTGCCAGCAGCTTAGCCACAGGGTACGAGCAGTACTTC. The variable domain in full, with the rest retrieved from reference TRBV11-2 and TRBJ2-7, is EAGVAQSPRYKIIEKRQSVAFWCNPISGHATLYWYQQILGQGPKLLIQFQNNGVVDDSQLPKDRFSAERLKGVDSTLKIQPAKLEDSAVYLCASSLATGYEQYFGPGTRLTVT.

In DNA form, the CDR3 reads TGTGCCAGCAGCCAGGGGGCAGGGGGTCAGCCCCAGCATTTT. Translation gives CASSQGAGGQPQHF. The chain couples TRBV6-2 or TRBV6-3 to TRBJ1-5, with TRBD1 matching over 8 bases. Germline V gives CDR1 MNHEY, CDR2 SVGEGT. The CDR3 loop spans 14 amino acids. V shed 6 bases, J shed 6 bases, and the junction held 7 bases outside the gene matches.

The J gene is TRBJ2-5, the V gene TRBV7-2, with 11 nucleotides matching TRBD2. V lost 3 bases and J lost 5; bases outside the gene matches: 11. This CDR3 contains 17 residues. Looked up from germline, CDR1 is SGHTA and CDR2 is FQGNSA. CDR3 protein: CASSFYLLAGEWETQYF. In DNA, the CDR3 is TGTGCCAGCAGCTTTTACCTACTAGCGGGGGAGTGGGAGACCCAGTACTTC.

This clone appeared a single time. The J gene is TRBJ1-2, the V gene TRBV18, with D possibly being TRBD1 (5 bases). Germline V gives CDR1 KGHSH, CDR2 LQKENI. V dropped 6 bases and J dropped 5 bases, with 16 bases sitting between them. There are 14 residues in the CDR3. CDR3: CASSSLGRKYGYTF. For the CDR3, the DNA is TGTGCCAGCTCTTCTCTGGGGCGCAAGTATGGCTACACCTTC.

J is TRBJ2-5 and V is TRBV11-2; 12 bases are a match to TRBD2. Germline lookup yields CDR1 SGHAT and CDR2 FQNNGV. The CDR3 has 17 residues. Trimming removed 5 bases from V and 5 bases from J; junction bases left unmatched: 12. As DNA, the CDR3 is TGTGCCAGCAGCCCCCCCCCTAGCGGGAGGGCCTCGGAGACCCAGTACTTC. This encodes CASSPPPSGRASETQYF.

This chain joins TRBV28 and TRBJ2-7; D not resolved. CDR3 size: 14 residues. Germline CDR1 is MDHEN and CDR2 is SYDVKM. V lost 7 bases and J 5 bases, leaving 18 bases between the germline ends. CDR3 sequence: CASNLATVRNEQYF. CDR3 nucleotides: TGTGCCAGCAACCTCGCAACAGTCCGGAACGAGCAGTACTTC.

CDR3 sequence: CASKGATNEKLFF. CDR3 coding DNA: TGTGCCAGCAAAGGAGCGACTAATGAAAAACTGTTTTTT. The chain couples TRBV6-5 to TRBJ1-4, with D uncertain. V shed 7 bases and J shed 2 bases, with 8 bases lying between them. Germline CDR1 is MNHEY and CDR2 is SVGAGI. The CDR3 runs to 13 residues.

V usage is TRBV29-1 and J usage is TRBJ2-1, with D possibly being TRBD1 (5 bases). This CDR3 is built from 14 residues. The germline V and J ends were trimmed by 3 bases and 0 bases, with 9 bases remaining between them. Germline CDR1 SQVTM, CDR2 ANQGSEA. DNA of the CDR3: TGCAGCGTTGAGCAGGGAAGCTCCTACAATGAGCAGTTCTTC. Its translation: CSVEQGSSYNEQFF.

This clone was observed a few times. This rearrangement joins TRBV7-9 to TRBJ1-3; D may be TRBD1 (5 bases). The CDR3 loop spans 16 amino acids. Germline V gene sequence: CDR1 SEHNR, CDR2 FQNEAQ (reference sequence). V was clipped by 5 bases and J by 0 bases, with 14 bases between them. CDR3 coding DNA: TGTGCCAGCAGCCGGAGGGACCAAAGCTCTGGAAACACCATATATTTT. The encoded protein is CASSRRDQSSGNTIYF.

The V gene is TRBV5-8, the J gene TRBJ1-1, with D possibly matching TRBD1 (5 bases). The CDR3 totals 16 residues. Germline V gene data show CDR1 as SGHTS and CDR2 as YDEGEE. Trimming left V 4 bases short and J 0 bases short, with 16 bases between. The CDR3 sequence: CASSPTPGLVNTEAFF. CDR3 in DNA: TGTGCCAGCAGCCCCACCCCAGGGCTAGTGAACACTGAAGCTTTCTTT.

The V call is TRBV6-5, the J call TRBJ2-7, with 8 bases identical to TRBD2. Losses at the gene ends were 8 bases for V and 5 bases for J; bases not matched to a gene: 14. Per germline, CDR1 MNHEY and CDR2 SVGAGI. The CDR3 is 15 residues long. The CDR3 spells CASSRGAGAVDEQYV. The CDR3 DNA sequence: TGTGCCAGCTCGCGGGGGGCGGGGGCCGTCGACGAGCAGTACGTC.

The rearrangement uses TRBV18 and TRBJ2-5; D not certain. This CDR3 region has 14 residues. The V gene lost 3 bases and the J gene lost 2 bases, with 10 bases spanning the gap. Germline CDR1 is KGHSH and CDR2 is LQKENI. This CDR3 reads CASSPRPGQETQYF. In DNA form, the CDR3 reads TGTGCCAGCTCACCTCGGCCAGGACAAGAGACCCAGTACTTC.

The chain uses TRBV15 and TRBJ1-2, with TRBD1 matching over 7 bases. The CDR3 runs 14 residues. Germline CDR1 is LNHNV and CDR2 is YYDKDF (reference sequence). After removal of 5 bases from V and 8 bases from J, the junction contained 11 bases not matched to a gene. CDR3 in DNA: TGTGCCACCAGCTCCCAGCAGGGGGAGGAAGGCTACACCTTC. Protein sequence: CATSSQQGEEGYTF.

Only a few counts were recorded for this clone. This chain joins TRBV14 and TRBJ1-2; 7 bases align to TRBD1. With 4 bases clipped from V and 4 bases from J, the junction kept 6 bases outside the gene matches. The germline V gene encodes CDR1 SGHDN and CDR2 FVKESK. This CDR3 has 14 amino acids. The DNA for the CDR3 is TGTGCCAGCAGCCCGTATGACAGGGCCTATGGCTACACCTTC. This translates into CASSPYDRAYGYTF.

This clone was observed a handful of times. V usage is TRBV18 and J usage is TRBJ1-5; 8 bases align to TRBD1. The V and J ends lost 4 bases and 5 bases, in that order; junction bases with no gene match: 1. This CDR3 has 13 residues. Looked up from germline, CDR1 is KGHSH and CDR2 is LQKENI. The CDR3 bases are TGTGCCAGCTCACAGGACAGGGATCAGCCCCAGCATTTT. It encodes CASSQDRDQPQHF.

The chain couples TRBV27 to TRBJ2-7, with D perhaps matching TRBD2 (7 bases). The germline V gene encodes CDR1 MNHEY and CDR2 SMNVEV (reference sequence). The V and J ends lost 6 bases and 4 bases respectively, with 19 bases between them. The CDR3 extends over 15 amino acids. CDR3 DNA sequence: TGTGCCAGCAGCCGAGGGGGGGCTAGATTATACGAGCAGTACGTC. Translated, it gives CASSRGGARLYEQYV.

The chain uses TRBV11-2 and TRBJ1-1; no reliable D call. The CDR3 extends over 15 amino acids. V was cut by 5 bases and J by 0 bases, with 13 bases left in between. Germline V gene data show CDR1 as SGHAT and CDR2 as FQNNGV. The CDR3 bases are TGTGCCAGCAGCCCCCGTCCGCAGTTGAACACTGAAGCTTTCTTT. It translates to CASSPRPQLNTEAFF.